This is a list of T cell receptor beta chains from one sample in a study of tumor-infiltrating lymphocytes in localized non-small cell lung cancer. TCRdb's copy holds only in-frame clones and misses some; the assay was immunoSEQ multiplex PCR. This sample carries tens of thousands of clones, 73% of them seen once, and the ten largest clones take under 6.5%. Sequenced material: lung tumor tissue. The receptors were sampled from a human donor with non-small cell lung cancer. Both conserved end residues are part of each CDR3. The order of the fields is D gene, V gene, J gene, clone size, CDR3 protein, CDR3 DNA. A D gene is named only where the DNA matches it firmly. Clone size, where shown, is once, few, many, or a class for clones that have expanded.

D: NA; V: TRBV6-1; J: TRBJ1-3; size: NA; CDR3: CASSEDFNSGNTIYF; DNA: TGTGCCAGCAGTGAAGACTTTAACTCTGGAAACACCATATATTTT
D: NA; V: TRBV2; J: TRBJ1-4; size: NA; CDR3: CASTPRGRTNEKLFF; DNA: TGTGCCAGCACCCCTAGGGGGAGAACTAATGAAAAACTGTTTTTT
D: NA; V: TRBV30; J: TRBJ2-2; size: NA; CDR3: CAWSVGGGTGELFF; DNA: TGTGCCTGGAGTGTAGGAGGGGGCACCGGGGAGCTGTTTTTT
D: TRBD1; V: TRBV19; J: TRBJ1-1; size: few; CDR3: CASSWPGQGNTEAFF; DNA: TGTGCCAGTAGTTGGCCCGGACAGGGGAACACTGAAGCTTTCTTT
D: NA; V: TRBV5-4; J: TRBJ1-2; size: NA; CDR3: CASSSSGPSYGYTF; DNA: TGTGCCAGCAGCTCATCGGGACCGAGCTATGGCTACACCTTC
D: NA; V: TRBV20-1; J: TRBJ1-5; size: once; CDR3: CSAREVQGQHF; DNA: TGCAGTGCTAGAGAAGTACAGGGCCAGCATTTT
D: NA; V: TRBV13; J: TRBJ1-3; size: NA; CDR3: CASSLPPQATIYF; DNA: TGTGCCAGCAGCTTACCCCCCCAGGCGACCATATATTTT
D: TRBD2; V: TRBV15; J: TRBJ2-3; size: few; CDR3: CATSSGTRADTQYF; DNA: TGTGCCACCAGCAGCGGGACTAGAGCAGATACGCAGTATTTT
D: NA; V: TRBV18; J: TRBJ1-2; size: NA; CDR3: CASSPRDSLGYTF; DNA: TGTGCCAGCTCACCACGGGACTCTCTCGGCTACACCTTC
D: TRBD2; V: TRBV7-9; J: TRBJ2-1; size: NA; CDR3: CASSLNPLAGGPNEQFF; DNA: TGTGCCAGCAGCTTAAACCCGCTAGCGGGGGGGCCCAATGAGCAGTTCTTC
D: NA; V: TRBV4-1; J: TRBJ2-1; size: NA; CDR3: CASSQLTAYNEQFF; DNA: TGCGCCAGCAGCCAGTTGACAGCTTACAATGAGCAGTTCTTC
D: NA; V: TRBV6-5; J: TRBJ2-7; size: NA; CDR3: CASSYGTEYEQYF; DNA: TGTGCCAGCAGTTACGGGACCGAATACGAGCAGTACTTC
D: TRBD1; V: TRBV19; J: TRBJ2-3; size: once; CDR3: CASRPGQGRTDTQYF; DNA: TGTGCCAGTAGACCGGGACAGGGACGCACAGATACGCAGTATTTT
D: NA; V: TRBV5-6; J: TRBJ1-4; size: NA; CDR3: CASRGPPPNEKLFF; DNA: TGTGCCAGCAGGGGGCCCCCACCTAATGAAAAACTGTTTTTT
D: NA; V: TRBV19; J: TRBJ1-2; size: NA; CDR3: CASSIYQYGYTF; DNA: TGTGCCAGTAGTATCTACCAGTATGGCTACACCTTC
D: NA; V: TRBV5-1; J: TRBJ2-6; size: NA; CDR3: CASSDSTGSSGANVLTF; DNA: TGCGCCAGCAGCGACTCGACGGGAAGCTCTGGGGCCAACGTCCTGACTTTC
D: NA; V: TRBV30; J: TRBJ2-5; size: few; CDR3: CAWRSREETQYF; DNA: TGTGCCTGGAGGTCAAGGGAAGAGACCCAGTACTTC
D: NA; V: TRBV7-8; J: TRBJ1-6; size: few; CDR3: CASSLDGNSPLHF; DNA: TGTGCCAGCAGCTTGGATGGTAATTCACCCCTCCACTTT
D: TRBD2; V: TRBV7-3; J: TRBJ2-2; size: NA; CDR3: CASSPSTSDTGELFF; DNA: TGTGCCAGCAGCCCCTCGACTAGCGACACCGGGGAGCTGTTTTTT
D: NA; V: TRBV2; J: TRBJ1-6; size: NA; CDR3: CASRELSSYNSPLHF; DNA: TGTGCCAGCAGGGAGTTGAGCTCCTATAATTCACCCCTCCACTTT
D: NA; V: TRBV4-2; J: TRBJ2-1; size: NA; CDR3: CASSQSPDRGNEQFF; DNA: TGTGCCAGCAGCCAATCACCCGATCGAGGGAATGAGCAGTTCTTC
D: NA; V: TRBV7-2; J: TRBJ1-2; size: few; CDR3: CASSLEGSRFHGYTF; DNA: TGTGCCAGCAGCTTAGAGGGGTCCAGGTTCCATGGCTACACCTTC
D: NA; V: TRBV5-6; J: TRBJ1-2; size: once; CDR3: CASSPRTAYGYTF; DNA: TGTGCCAGCAGCCCCCGGACAGCCTATGGCTACACCTTC
D: NA; V: TRBV7-9; J: TRBJ1-1; size: NA; CDR3: CASSPSGRRTEAFF; DNA: TGTGCCAGCAGCCCCTCGGGACGAAGGACTGAAGCTTTCTTT
D: TRBD2; V: TRBV7-3; J: TRBJ2-1; size: once; CDR3: CASSSPGTSGGEQFF; DNA: TGTGCCAGCAGCTCCCCCGGGACTAGCGGCGGGGAGCAGTTCTTC
D: NA; V: TRBV23-1; J: TRBJ1-4; size: NA; CDR3: CASGFLPPATNEKLFF; DNA: TGCGCCAGCGGATTCTTACCCCCGGCAACTAATGAAAAACTGTTTTTT
D: NA; V: TRBV29-1; J: TRBJ1-5; size: NA; CDR3: CSVGPGNGQPQHF; DNA: TGCAGCGTTGGGCCAGGGAACGGGCAGCCCCAGCATTTT
D: NA; V: TRBV12-2; J: TRBJ1-1; size: NA; CDR3: CASRLEGGTEAFF; DNA: TGTGCAAGTCGCTTAGAGGGGGGCACTGAAGCTTTCTTT
D: TRBD1; V: TRBV4-3; J: TRBJ1-2; size: NA; CDR3: CASSQSTGGGIYGYTF; DNA: TGCGCCAGCAGCCAATCGACAGGGGGAGGAATCTATGGCTACACCTTC
D: NA; V: TRBV9; J: TRBJ2-2; size: NA; CDR3: CASSVEGQNTGELFF; DNA: TGTGCCAGCAGCGTAGAAGGACAAAACACCGGGGAGCTGTTTTTT
D: NA; V: TRBV27; J: TRBJ2-6; size: once; CDR3: CASSLSGGTSGANVLTF; DNA: TGTGCCAGCAGTTTATCGGGGGGAACGTCTGGGGCCAACGTCCTGACTTTC
D: TRBD1; V: TRBV18; J: TRBJ1-1; size: NA; CDR3: CASSLSGQENTEAFF; DNA: TGTGCCAGCTCACTATCCGGACAGGAGAACACTGAAGCTTTCTTT
D: TRBD1; V: TRBV18; J: TRBJ2-7; size: NA; CDR3: CASSSGTETYEQYF; DNA: TGTGCCAGCTCCTCCGGGACAGAGACCTACGAGCAGTACTTC
D: TRBD1; V: TRBV30; J: TRBJ1-2; size: NA; CDR3: CAWSVYTGDGYTF; DNA: TGTGCCTGGAGTGTATACACAGGGGATGGATACACCTTC
D: TRBD1; V: TRBV18; J: TRBJ1-3; size: NA; CDR3: CASSPIQSQGRSGNTIYF; DNA: TGTGCCAGCTCACCCATCCAGTCACAGGGGCGTTCTGGAAACACCATATATTTT
D: NA; V: TRBV9; J: TRBJ1-2; size: NA; CDR3: CASSVADYYGYTF; DNA: TGTGCCAGCAGCGTAGCGGACTACTATGGCTACACCTTC
D: NA; V: TRBV30; J: TRBJ1-2; size: once; CDR3: CAWSRDENYGYTF; DNA: TGTGCCTGGAGTCGAGATGAAAACTATGGCTACACCTTC
D: NA; V: TRBV7-9; J: TRBJ2-7; size: few; CDR3: CASSLVQSYEQYF; DNA: TGTGCCAGCAGCTTAGTACAGTCATACGAGCAGTACTTC
D: NA; V: TRBV6-1; J: TRBJ2-2; size: NA; CDR3: CASSRRVGGELFF; DNA: TGTGCCAGCAGTCGCCGGGTCGGAGGGGAGCTGTTTTTT
D: NA; V: TRBV29-1; J: TRBJ1-1; size: few; CDR3: CSVWAKAGTEAFF; DNA: TGCAGCGTTTGGGCAAAGGCAGGCACTGAAGCTTTCTTT
D: NA; V: TRBV4-3; J: TRBJ1-5; size: NA; CDR3: CASSQDARLSGNNQPQHF; DNA: TGCGCCAGCAGCCAAGACGCCAGGTTATCGGGGAACAATCAGCCCCAGCATTTT
D: TRBD1; V: TRBV5-6; J: TRBJ1-1; size: NA; CDR3: CASSFRGTFLNTEAFF; DNA: TGTGCCAGCAGCTTCAGGGGGACGTTTTTGAACACTGAAGCTTTCTTT